The T cell receptor (beta chain) described here comes from a study of early T cells in non-severe SARS-CoV-2 infection. This clonotype showed up just a few times. TCRdb analysed the 5' RACE reads with MiXCR anew, one entry per CDR3 protein. The data hold around 84,000 distinct CDR3 sequences, with around 14% observed a single time. The TCR originated in an adult who was a healthcare worker with PCR-confirmed SARS-CoV-2 infection or an uninfected control (not recorded which). Sequenced material: whole blood.

CDR3 nucleotide sequence: TGTGCCAGCAGTTCGACTGGCAGCGAGCAGTACTTC. Translated: CASSSTGSEQYF. The rearrangement links TRBV12-3 or TRBV12-4 to TRBJ2-7; D is ambiguous. The CDR3 loop spans 12 amino acids. V was clipped by 4 bases and J by 6 bases, with 10 bases between them.